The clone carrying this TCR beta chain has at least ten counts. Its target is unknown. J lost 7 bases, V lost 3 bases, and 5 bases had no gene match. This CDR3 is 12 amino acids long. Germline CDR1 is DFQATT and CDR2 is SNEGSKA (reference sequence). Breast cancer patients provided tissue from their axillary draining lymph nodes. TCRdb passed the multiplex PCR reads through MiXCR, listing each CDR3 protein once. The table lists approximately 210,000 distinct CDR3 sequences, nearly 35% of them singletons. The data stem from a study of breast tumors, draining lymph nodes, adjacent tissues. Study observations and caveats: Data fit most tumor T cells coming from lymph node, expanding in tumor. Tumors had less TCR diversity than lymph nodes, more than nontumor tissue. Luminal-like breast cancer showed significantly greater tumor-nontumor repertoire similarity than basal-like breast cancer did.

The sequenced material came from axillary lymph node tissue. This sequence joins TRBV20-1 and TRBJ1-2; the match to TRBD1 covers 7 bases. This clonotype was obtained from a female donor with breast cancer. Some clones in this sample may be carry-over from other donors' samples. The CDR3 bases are TGCAGTGCTAGTGAGGGGGCGCGTGGCTACACCTTC. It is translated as CSASEGARGYTF.